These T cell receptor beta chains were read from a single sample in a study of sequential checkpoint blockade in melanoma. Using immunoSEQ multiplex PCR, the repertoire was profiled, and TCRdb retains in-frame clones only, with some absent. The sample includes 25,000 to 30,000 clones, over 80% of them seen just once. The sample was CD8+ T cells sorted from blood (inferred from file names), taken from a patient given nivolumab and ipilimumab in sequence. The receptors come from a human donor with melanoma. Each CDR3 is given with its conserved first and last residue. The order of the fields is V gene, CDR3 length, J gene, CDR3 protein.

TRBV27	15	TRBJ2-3	CASSSRDRKTDTQYF
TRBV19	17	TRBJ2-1	CASSIPLAGVAYNEQFF
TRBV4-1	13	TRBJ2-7	CASSLSRGNEQYF
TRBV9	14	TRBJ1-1	CASSVEISGYEAFF
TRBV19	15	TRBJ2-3	CASSSISGATDTQYF
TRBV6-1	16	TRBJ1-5	CASSENPGAESQPQHF
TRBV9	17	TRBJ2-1	CASSGETGISQYNEQFF
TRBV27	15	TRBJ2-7	CASSPGAGSSYEQYF
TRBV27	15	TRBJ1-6	CASRTGQGSNSPLHF
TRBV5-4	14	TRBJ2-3	CASRLAGSTDTQYF
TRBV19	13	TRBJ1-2	CASNPGTGKGYTF
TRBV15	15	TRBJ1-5	CATSRDKAGDQPQHF
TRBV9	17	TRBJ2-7	CASSVGGLAGGNYEQYF
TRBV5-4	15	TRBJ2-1	CASSKTGLAYNEQFF
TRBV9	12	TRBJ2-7	CASEGNPGEQYF
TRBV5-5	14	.	CASSPGTGGYEQYF
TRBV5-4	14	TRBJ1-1	CASRLTGLDTEAFF
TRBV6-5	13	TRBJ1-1	CASRTGGRTEAFF
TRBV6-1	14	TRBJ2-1	CASSPRPSWDEQFF
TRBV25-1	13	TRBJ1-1	CASSEQGLTEAFF
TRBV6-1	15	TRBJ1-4	CASTNVAGTNEKLFF
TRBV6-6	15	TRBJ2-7	CASSYSTGERYEQYF
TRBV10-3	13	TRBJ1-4	CAIGGQGGEKLFF
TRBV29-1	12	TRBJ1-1	CSVEWGGSEAFF
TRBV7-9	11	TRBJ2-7	CAITEQGIEYF
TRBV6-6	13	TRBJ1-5	CASSQQINQPQHF
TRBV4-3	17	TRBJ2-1	CASSQDPRVSSGNEQFF
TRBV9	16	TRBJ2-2	CASSAEGLAGTGELFF
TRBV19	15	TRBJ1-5	CASSISGLGNQPQHF
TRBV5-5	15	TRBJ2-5	CASSFGSPYQETQYF
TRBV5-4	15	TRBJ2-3	CASSRIEVRGDTQYF
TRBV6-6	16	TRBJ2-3	CASEVGSPYRTDTQYF
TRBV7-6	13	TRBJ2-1	CASSFQQYNEQFF
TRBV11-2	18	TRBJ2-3	CASSPSFGGDASTDTQYF
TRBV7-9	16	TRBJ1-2	CASSPLRSSSNYGYTF
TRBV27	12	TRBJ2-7	CASSTQGEEQYF
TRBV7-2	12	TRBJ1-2	CASRAGSVGYTF
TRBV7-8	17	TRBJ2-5	CASSGVGVAGGKETQYF
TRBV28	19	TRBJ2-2	CASSLGVLRGQGNTGELFF
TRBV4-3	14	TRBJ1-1	CASSLWGGNTEAFF
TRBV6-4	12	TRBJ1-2	CASPSLGHGYTF
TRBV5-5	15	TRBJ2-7	CASSPGLQGPYEQYF
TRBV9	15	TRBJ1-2	CASSVWDRGKEGYTF
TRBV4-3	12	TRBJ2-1	CASSRVGGEQFF
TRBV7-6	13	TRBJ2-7	CASSLGQGTEQYF
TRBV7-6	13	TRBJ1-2	CASSLGGLAGYTF
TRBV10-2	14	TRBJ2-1	CASRTSGPYNEQFF
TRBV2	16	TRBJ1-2	CASSEGQGVSNYGYTF